This T cell receptor beta chain was observed in a study of cytomegalovirus exposure and HLA in healthy donors. Study outcomes and limitations: Some segments of the V type, notably TRBV6-2 and TRBV6-3, were excluded as indistinguishable. In a later analysis, HLA-associated beta chains showed higher expansion and lower generation probabilities than comparable chains.

This clone has just one count. What it recognizes is unknown. PCR employed 60 Vbeta and 13 Jbeta primers. Using immunoSEQ multiplex PCR, the repertoire was profiled, and TCRdb retains in-frame clones only, with some absent. Here the sample spans hundreds of thousands of clones, around 89% being singletons. CDR3 length: 16 residues. Sequences were obtained from PBMCs. The TCR originated in a woman under 30 in good health and CMV-seronegative. The chain joins TRBV12-2 to TRBJ1-2; TRBD1 is the table's D call and was not checked against the DNA. TRBV12-2 is designated a pseudogene. The CDR3 nucleotides read TGTGCAAGTCGCTTACCCCGGGGACAGGGGAACGGTGGCTACACCTTC. Residues: CASRLPRGQGNGGYTF.